The present T cell receptor beta chain was sequenced within a study of cytomegalovirus exposure and HLA in healthy donors. Across the whole study: Early released data comprised some 91 million unique TCRs from HLA-typed donors. Whole-study findings and limits: Among donors in an Asian-associated ancestry cluster, a later analysis reportedly found fewer N-insertions than the approximately 700-donor mean.

In the case of this clone: Its antigen is not known.

PCR used 60 Vbeta primers and 13 Jbeta primers. TCRdb keeps only in-frame clones here, not all; method: immunoSEQ multiplex PCR. The repertoire holds 60,000 to 85,000 clones, around three quarters seen once, with around 3.5% in the top ten. Sequencing was carried out using PBMCs. This sequence originates from a man aged 35 to 55 in good health and CMV-seronegative.

DNA of the CDR3: TGTGCCAGCAGTCCGCCGTTGGGGCCTGGAAACACCATATATTTT. Its protein is CASSPPLGPGNTIYF. The chain has TRBV28 and TRBJ1-3, with D perhaps TRBD1 (5 bases). CDR1 is MDHEN, CDR2 SYDVKM, per germline. The CDR3 is 15 amino acids. V lost 5 bases and J lost 2, with 13 bases in between.